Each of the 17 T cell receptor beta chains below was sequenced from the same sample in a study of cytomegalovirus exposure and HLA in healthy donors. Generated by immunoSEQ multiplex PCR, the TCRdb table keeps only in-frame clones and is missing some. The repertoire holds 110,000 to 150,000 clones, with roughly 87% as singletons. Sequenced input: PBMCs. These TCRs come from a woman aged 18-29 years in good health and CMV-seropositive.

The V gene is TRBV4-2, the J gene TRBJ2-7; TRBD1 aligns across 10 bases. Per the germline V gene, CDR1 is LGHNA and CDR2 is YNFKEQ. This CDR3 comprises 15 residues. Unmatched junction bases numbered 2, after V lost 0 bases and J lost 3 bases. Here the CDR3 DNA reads TGTGCCAGCAGCCAAGAGACAGGGGGCTTCTACGAGCAGTACTTC. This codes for CASSQETGGFYEQYF.

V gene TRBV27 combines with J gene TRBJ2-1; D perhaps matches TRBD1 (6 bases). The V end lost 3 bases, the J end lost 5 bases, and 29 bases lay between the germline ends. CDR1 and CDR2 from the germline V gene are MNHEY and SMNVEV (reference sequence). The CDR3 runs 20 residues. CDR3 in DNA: TGTGCCAGCAGTTTCTCCTCGTTCATCGAGGGGGAACTGTCAAACAATGAGCAGTTCTTC. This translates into CASSFSSFIEGELSNNEQFF.

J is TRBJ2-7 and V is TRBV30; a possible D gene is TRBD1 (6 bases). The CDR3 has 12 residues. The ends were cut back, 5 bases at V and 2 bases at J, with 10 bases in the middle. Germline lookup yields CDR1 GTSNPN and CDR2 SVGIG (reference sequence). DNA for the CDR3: TGTGCCTGGGGGGGCGACACCTACGAGCAGTACTTC. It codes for CAWGGDTYEQYF.

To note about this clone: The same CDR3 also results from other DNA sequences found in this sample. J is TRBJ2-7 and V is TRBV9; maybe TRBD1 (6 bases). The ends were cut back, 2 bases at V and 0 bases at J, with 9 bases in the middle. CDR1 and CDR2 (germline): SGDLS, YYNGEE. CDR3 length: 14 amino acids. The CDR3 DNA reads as TGTGCCAGCAGCGTTCAGGGGAGCTCCTACGAGCAGTACTTC. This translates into CASSVQGSSYEQYF.

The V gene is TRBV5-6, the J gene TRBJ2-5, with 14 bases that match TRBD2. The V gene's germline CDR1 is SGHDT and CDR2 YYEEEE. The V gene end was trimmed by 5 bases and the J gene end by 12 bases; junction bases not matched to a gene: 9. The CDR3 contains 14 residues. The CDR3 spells CASSPGTSGGIEYF. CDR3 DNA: TGTGCCAGCAGTCCTGGGACTAGCGGGGGAATCGAGTACTTC. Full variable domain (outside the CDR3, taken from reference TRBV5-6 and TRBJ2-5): DAGVTQSPTHLIKTRGQQVTLRCSPKSGHDTVSWYQQALGQGPQFIFQYYEEEERQRGNFPDRFSGHQFPNYSSELNVNALLLGDSALYLCASSPGTSGGIEYFGPGTRLLVL.

CDR3 sequence: CASSLAGGGRNSPLHF. The DNA of the CDR3 is TGTGCCAGCAGCTTGGCAGGGGGAGGCAGGAATTCACCCCTCCACTTT. This chain uses TRBV5-6 with TRBJ1-6; 7 bases map to TRBD1. The V gene's germline CDR1 is SGHDT and CDR2 YYEEEE. V lost 0 bases and J lost 7; bases outside the gene matches: 7. CDR3 length: 16 residues.

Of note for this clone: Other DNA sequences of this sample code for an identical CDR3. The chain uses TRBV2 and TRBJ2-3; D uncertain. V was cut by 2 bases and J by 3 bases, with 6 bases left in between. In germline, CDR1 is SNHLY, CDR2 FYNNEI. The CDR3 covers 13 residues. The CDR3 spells CASSELRTDTQYF. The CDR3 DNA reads TGTGCCAGCAGTGAACTGAGGACAGATACGCAGTATTTT. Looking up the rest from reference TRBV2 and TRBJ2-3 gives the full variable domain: EPEVTQTPSHQVTQMGQEVILRCVPISNHLYFYWYRQILGQKVEFLVSFYNNEISEKSEIFDDQFSVERPDGSNFTLKIRSTKLEDSAMYFCASSELRTDTQYFGPGTRLTVL.

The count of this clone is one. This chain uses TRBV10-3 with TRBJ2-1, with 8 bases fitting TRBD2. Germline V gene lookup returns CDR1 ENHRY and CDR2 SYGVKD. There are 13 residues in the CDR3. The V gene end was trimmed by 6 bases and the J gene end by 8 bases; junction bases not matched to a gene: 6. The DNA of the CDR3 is TGTGCCATCAGCGGGGGGGTCTCGGATGAGCAGTTCTTC. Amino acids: CAISGGVSDEQFF.

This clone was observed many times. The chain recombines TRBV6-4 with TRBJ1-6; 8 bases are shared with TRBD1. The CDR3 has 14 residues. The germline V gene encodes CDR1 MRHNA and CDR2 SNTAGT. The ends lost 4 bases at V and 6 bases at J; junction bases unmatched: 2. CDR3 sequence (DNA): TGTGCCAGCAGTGCCGGACAGGGTAATTCACCCCTCCACTTT. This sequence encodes CASSAGQGNSPLHF.

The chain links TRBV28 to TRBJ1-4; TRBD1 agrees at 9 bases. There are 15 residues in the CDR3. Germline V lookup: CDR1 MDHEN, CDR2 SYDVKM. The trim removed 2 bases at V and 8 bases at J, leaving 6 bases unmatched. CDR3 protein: CASSLRGQGNEKLFF. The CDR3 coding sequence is TGTGCCAGCAGTTTAAGGGGACAGGGTAACGAAAAACTGTTTTTT.

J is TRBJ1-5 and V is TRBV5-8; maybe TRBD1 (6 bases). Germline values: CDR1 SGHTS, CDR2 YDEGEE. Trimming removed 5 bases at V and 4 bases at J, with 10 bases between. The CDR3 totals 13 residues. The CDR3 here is CASSWDKNQPQHF. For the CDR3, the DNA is TGTGCCAGCAGTTGGGACAAAAATCAGCCCCAGCATTTT.

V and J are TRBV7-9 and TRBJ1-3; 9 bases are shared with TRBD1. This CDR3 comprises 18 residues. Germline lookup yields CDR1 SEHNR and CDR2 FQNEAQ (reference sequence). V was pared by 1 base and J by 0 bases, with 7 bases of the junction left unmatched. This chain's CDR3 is CASSLDPGQGGSGNTIYF. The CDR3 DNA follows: TGTGCCAGCAGCTTAGATCCGGGACAGGGTGGCTCTGGAAACACCATATATTTT.

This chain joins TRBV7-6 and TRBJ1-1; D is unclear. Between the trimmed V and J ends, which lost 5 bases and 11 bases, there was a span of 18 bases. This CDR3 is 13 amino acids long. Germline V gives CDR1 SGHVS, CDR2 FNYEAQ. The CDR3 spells CASSPQPRDRAFF. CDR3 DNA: TGTGCCAGCAGCCCACAACCCCGGGATAGGGCTTTCTTT.

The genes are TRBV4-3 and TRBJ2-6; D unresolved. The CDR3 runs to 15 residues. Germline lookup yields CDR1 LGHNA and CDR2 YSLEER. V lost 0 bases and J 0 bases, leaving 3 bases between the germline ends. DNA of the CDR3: TGCGCCAGCAGCCAAGACAGCTCTGGGGCCAACGTCCTGACTTTC. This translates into CASSQDSSGANVLTF.

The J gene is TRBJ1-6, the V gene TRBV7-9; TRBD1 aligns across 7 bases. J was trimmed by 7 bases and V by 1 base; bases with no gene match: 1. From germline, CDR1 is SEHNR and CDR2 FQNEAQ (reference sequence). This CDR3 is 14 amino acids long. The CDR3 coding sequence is TGTGCCAGCAGCTTAGAAGGGGGCAATTCACCCCTCCACTTT. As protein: CASSLEGGNSPLHF.

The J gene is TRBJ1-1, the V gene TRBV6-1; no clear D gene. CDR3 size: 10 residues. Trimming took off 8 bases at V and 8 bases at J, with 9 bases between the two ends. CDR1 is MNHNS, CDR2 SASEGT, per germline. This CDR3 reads CASSRGEAFF. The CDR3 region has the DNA TGTGCCAGCTCACGAGGAGAAGCTTTCTTT.

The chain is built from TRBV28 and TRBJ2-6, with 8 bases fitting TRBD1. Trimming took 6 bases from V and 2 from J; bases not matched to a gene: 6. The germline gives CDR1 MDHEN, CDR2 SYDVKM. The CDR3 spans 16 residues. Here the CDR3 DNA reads TGTGCCAGCAGCCTCCCAGGGGGCGCTGGGGCCAACGTCCTGACTTTC. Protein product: CASSLPGGAGANVLTF.